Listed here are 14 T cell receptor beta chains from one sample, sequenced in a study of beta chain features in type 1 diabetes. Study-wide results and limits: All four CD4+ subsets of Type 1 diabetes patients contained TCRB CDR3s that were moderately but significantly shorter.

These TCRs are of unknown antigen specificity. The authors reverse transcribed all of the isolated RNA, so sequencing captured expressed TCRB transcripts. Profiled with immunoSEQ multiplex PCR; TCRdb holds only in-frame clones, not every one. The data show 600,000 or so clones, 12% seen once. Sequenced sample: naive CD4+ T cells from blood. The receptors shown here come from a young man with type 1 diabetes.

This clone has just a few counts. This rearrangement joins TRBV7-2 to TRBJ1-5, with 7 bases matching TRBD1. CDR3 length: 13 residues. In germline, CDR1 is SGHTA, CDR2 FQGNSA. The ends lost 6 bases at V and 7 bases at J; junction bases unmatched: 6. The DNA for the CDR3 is TGTGCCAGCAGTCGTCAACAGGGGCAGCCCCAGCATTTT. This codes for CASSRQQGQPQHF.

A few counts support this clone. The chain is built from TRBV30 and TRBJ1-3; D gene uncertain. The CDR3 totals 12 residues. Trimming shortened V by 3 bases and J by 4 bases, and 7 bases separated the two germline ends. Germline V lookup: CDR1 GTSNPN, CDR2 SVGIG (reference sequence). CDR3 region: CAWRAVGNTIYF. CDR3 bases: TGTGCCTGGAGGGCCGTGGGAAACACCATATATTTT.

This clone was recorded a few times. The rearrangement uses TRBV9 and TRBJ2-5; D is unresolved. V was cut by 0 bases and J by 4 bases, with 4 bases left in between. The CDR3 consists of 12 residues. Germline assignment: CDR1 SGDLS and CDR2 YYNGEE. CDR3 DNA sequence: TGTGCCAGCAGCGTAGATGGAGAGACCCAGTACTTC. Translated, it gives CASSVDGETQYF.

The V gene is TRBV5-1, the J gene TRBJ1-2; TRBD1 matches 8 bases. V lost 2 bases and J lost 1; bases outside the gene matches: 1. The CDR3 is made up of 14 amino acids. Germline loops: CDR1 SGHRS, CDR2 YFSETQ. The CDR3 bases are TGCGCCAGCAGCTTAACAGGGGGTAACTATGGCTACACCTTC. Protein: CASSLTGGNYGYTF.

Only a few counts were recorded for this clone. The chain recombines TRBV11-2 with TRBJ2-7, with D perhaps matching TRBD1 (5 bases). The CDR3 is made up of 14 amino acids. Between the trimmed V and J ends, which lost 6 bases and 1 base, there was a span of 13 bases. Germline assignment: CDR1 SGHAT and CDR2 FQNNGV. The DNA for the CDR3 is TGTGCCAGCAGTCCACCGGCAGGGTCCTACGAGCAGTACTTC. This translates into CASSPPAGSYEQYF.

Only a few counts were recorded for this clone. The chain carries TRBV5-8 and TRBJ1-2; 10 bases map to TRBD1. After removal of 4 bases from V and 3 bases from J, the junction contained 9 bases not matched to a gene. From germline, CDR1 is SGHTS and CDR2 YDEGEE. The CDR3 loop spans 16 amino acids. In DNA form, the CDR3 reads TGTGCCAGCAGCCTGGGACAGGGGAGGTTTGACTATGGCTACACCTTC. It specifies CASSLGQGRFDYGYTF.

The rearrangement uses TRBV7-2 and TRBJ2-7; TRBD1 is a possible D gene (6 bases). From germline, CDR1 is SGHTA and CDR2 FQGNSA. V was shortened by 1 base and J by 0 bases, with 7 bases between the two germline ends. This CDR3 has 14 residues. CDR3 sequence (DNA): TGTGCCAGCAGCTTAGGACAGGTCTCCTACGAGCAGTACTTC. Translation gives CASSLGQVSYEQYF.

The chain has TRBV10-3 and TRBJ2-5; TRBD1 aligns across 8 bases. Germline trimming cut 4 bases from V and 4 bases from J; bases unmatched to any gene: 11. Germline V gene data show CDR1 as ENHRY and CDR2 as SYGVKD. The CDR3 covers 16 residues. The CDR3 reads CAISGELTGVIETQYF. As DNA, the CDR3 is TGTGCCATCAGTGGGGAGTTGACAGGGGTGATAGAGACCCAGTACTTC.

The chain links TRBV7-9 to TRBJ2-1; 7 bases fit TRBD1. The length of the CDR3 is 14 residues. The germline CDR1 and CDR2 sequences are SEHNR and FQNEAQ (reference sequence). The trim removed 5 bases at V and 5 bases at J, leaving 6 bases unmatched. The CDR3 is CASSKRGRDNEQFF. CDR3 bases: TGTGCCAGCAGCAAGAGGGGGCGAGACAATGAGCAGTTCTTC. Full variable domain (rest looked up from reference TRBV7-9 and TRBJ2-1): DTGVSQNPRHKITKRGQNVTFRCDPISEHNRLYWYRQTLGQGPEFLTYFQNEAQLEKSRLLSDRFSAERPKGSFSTLEIQRTEQGDSAMYLCASSKRGRDNEQFFGPGTRLTVL.

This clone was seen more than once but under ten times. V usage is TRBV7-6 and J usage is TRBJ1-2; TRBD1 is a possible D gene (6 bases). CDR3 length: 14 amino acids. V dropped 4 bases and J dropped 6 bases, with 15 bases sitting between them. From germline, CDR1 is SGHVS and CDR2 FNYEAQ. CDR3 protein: CASSWGSGADGYTF. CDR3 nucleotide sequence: TGTGCCAGCAGCTGGGGGTCAGGGGCAGATGGCTACACCTTC.

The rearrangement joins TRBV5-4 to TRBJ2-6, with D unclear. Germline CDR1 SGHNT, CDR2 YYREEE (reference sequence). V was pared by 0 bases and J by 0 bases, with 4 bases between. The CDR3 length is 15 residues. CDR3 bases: TGTGCCAGCAGCTTGGTGGCCTCTGGGGCCAACGTCCTGACTTTC. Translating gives CASSLVASGANVLTF.

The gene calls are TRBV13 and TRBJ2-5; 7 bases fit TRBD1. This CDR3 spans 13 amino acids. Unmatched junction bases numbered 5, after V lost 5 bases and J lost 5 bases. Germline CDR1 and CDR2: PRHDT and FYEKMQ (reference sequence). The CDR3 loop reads CASSRTGPETQYF. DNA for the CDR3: TGTGCCAGCAGCCGGACAGGTCCGGAGACCCAGTACTTC.

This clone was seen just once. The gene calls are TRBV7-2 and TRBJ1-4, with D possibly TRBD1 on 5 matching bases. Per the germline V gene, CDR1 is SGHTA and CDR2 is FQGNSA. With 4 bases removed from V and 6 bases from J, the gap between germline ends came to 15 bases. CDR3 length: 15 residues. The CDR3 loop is CASSSRQNPYEKLFF. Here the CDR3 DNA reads TGTGCCAGCAGCTCCAGACAGAACCCCTATGAAAAACTGTTTTTT.

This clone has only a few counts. The CDR3 sequence: CASSLGGQSSYNSPLHF. In DNA form, the CDR3 reads TGCGCCAGCAGCTTGGGCGGACAGAGCTCCTATAATTCACCCCTCCACTTT. The chain recombines TRBV5-1 with TRBJ1-6, with TRBD1 as a possible D gene (6 bases). Trimming left V 0 bases short and J 0 bases short, with 10 bases between. Germline lookup yields CDR1 SGHRS and CDR2 YFSETQ. The CDR3 length is 17 residues.